This is a list of T cell receptor beta chains from one sample in a study of T cell responses to AZD1222 COVID-19 vaccine. Assay used: immunoSEQ multiplex PCR; TCRdb lists only in-frame clones, some missing. The sample consists of about 84,000 clones, roughly 89% of them appearing once. Sequencing was performed on peripheral blood, taken 28 days after the second AZD1222 dose. Source of these receptors: an adult who received the AZD1222 COVID-19 vaccine. The conserved cysteine and the conserved F or W are not part of the CDR3 here. The D gene is left open where the match is weak.

v_call: TRBV6-2/TRBV6-3; j_call: TRBJ1-1; d_call: TRBD1; cdr3_aa: ASSYPGQGARTEAF
v_call: TRBV27; j_call: TRBJ1-2; d_call: TRBD1; cdr3_aa: ASSLTGQGGYGYT
v_call: TRBV7-2; j_call: TRBJ1-4; d_call: NA; cdr3_aa: ASSLQGSHNEKLF
v_call: TRBV6-5; j_call: TRBJ2-1; d_call: NA; cdr3_aa: ASSYSGAGNEQF
v_call: TRBV5-1; j_call: TRBJ1-4; d_call: TRBD1; cdr3_aa: ASSSRSGTGAATNEKLF
v_call: TRBV9; j_call: TRBJ1-1; d_call: TRBD1; cdr3_aa: ASRPNRGANTEAF
v_call: TRBV5-5; j_call: TRBJ2-4; d_call: NA; cdr3_aa: ASSRDTLAKNIQY
v_call: TRBV29-1; j_call: TRBJ1-5; d_call: TRBD1; cdr3_aa: SVRDRAHNQPQH
v_call: TRBV6-5; j_call: TRBJ2-5; d_call: NA; cdr3_aa: ASGGPQETQY
v_call: TRBV4-2; j_call: TRBJ1-1; d_call: NA; cdr3_aa: ASSQDRHGEAF
v_call: TRBV11-1; j_call: TRBJ1-2; d_call: NA; cdr3_aa: ASSFESNYGYT
v_call: TRBV28; j_call: TRBJ2-7; d_call: NA; cdr3_aa: ASSFDYYEQY
v_call: TRBV5-6; j_call: TRBJ2-5; d_call: TRBD1; cdr3_aa: ASSSPSRTGETQY
v_call: TRBV6-2/TRBV6-3; j_call: TRBJ2-7; d_call: TRBD1; cdr3_aa: ASSYSVVDRD
v_call: TRBV3-1/TRBV3-2; j_call: TRBJ2-3; d_call: TRBD2; cdr3_aa: ASSQDPPSGGTDTQY
v_call: TRBV9; j_call: TRBJ2-7; d_call: NA; cdr3_aa: ASSPYMGGTYEQY
v_call: TRBV27; j_call: TRBJ1-5; d_call: NA; cdr3_aa: ASSFQALGNQPQH
v_call: TRBV9; j_call: TRBJ1-2; d_call: NA; cdr3_aa: ASSVGGGLSGYT
v_call: TRBV9; j_call: TRBJ1-2; d_call: NA; cdr3_aa: ASSVRVANYGYT
v_call: TRBV5-5; j_call: TRBJ1-3; d_call: NA; cdr3_aa: ASSLWAGDGNTIY